This T cell receptor (beta chain) was obtained from a study of tissue T cells after allogeneic stem cell transplantation. Overall study findings and caveats: TCR repertoires tracked anatomic similarity, regardless of disease or transplant status. The study did not identify alloreactive or antigen-specific tissue TCRs, and some clones might be persisting host cells.

Germline-derived CDR1 and CDR2 are SGHTA and FQGNSA. This CDR3 has 13 residues. Trimming took 3 bases from V and 0 from J, leaving 5 bases between them. Profiled with immunoSEQ multiplex PCR; TCRdb holds only in-frame clones, not every one. The sample includes around 1,200 clones, just over 65% seen only once; the top ten take less than 20%. Steroid-refractory graft-versus-host disease after allogeneic hematopoietic cell transplant qualified adults for prospective research-autopsy enrollment. On this clone itself: Its antigen is not known.

This sequence originates from a male patient older than 55 with steroid-refractory graft-versus-host disease after an allogeneic stem cell transplant. Some T cells may arise from the graft donor. The material sequenced was stomach tissue, taken at autopsy. V gene TRBV7-2 combines with J gene TRBJ1-2; no clear D. The CDR3 DNA reads TGTGCCAGCAGCTTCTCTCCTAACTATGGCTACACCTTC. Protein sequence: CASSFSPNYGYTF.